The sequence of this T cell receptor (beta chain) was determined in a study of cytotoxic CD8 clonotypes in ibrutinib-treated CLL. Study background: Responses: roughly 25 partial, 2 complete; after median about 68 months, approximately 15 stayed remitted, 12 progressed. Response material was collected after a median around 12 months of treatment, range 6 to 36. Notes on the study in general: The times at which samples were taken varied between sustained-remission and progressing patients.

The intended depth for sequencing was 1 in 200,000 to 1 in 1 million T cells. Libraries were prepared by immunoSEQ multiplex PCR; TCRdb keeps only in-frame clonotypes and omits some of them. Of under 30,000 clones listed, about 75% are singletons. Trimming stripped 1 base from V and 6 bases from J, with 11 bases between. This CDR3 spans 14 amino acids. Germline-derived CDR1 and CDR2 are KGHSH and LQKENI. About this clone itself: Its antigen is currently unknown.

V gene TRBV18 combines with J gene TRBJ2-3; D not certain. The input for sequencing was PBMCs, taken after 36 months of ibrutinib treatment. The source is a human donor with chronic lymphocytic leukemia. The CDR3 here is CASSPRSLGDTQYF. Written as DNA, the CDR3 is TGTGCCAGCTCACCACGGTCGTTGGGCGATACGCAGTATTTT. Supplemented by reference TRBV18 and TRBJ2-3, the full variable domain reads NAGVMQNPRHLVRRRGQEARLRCSPMKGHSHVYWYRQLPEEGLKFMVYLQKENIIDESGMPKERFSAEFPKEGPSILRIQQVVRGDSAAYFCASSPRSLGDTQYFGPGTRLTVL.